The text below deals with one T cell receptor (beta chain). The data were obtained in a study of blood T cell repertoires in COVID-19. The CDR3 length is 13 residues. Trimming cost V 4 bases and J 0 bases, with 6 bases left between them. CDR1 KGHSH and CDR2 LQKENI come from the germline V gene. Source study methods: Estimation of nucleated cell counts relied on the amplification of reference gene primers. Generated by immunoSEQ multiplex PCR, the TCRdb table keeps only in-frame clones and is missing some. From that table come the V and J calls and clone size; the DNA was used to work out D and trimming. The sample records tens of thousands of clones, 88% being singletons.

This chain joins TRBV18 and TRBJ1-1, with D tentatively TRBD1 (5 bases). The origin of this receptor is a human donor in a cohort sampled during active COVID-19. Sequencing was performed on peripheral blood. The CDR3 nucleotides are TGTGCCAGCTCACGACAGATGAACACTGAAGCTTTCTTT. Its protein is CASSRQMNTEAFF. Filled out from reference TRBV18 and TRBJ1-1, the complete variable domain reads NAGVMQNPRHLVRRRGQEARLRCSPMKGHSHVYWYRQLPEEGLKFMVYLQKENIIDESGMPKERFSAEFPKEGPSILRIQQVVRGDSAAYFCASSRQMNTEAFFGQGTRLTVV.